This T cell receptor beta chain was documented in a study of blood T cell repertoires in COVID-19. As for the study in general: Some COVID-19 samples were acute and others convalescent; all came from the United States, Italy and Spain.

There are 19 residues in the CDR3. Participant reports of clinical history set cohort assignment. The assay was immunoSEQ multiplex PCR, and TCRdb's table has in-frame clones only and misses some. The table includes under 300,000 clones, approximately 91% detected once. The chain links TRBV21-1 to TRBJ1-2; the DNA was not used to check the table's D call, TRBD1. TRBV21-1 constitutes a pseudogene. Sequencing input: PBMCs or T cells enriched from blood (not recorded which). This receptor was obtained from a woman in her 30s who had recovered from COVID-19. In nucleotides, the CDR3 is TGTGCCAGCAGCCTGGGACAGGGGGACCGCAAAGTCCTGAAGCGAGGCTACACCTTC. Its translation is CASSLGQGDRKVLKRGYTF.